The T cell receptor (beta chain) described here comes from a study of human T cells and chemical hapten exposure. Regarding the study as a whole: TCRs above 1 in 1000 frequency stayed constant with DPC sensitization.

Turning to this clonotype: Its target is not known. A junction boundary mismatches the germline segment, possibly from a read error.

From germline, CDR1 is MNHEY and CDR2 SVGAGI. The CDR3 loop spans 11 amino acids. Time point of the sample: pre-sensitization, week 0. Treatment indicated: therapeutic diphenylcyclopropenone sensitization with weekly scalp DPC. TCRdb recomputed calls from the RACE reads with MiXCR, one row per CDR3 protein. Among under 200,000 distinct CDR3 sequences listed, nearly 30% were seen once. The sequenced sample was whole blood, obtained in connection with sensitization to the hapten diphenylcyclopropenone (DPC). The receptor was isolated from a woman aged 25-40 years with alopecia areata. Some clones in this sample may be carry-over from other donors' samples. The chain combines TRBV6-5 with TRBJ2-7; D might be TRBD1 or TRBD2, each matching 6 bases. CDR3 protein: CASSSGTWEDF. The CDR3, as DNA: TGTGCCAGCAGTTCCGGGACATGGGAGGATTTC.